Presented here are 30 T cell receptor beta chains from one specimen sequenced in a study of response to subunit inactivated influenza vaccine. TCRdb re-called the RT-PCR reads through MiXCR, storing one row per CDR3 protein. The sample lists about 540,000 distinct CDR3 sequences, about 14% occurring once. The input for sequencing was PBMCs from blood, taken 11 to 12 days after vaccination. Receptor source: a middle-aged man who received an inactivated influenza vaccine.

This clonotype was observed a handful of times. This chain uses TRBV28 with TRBJ2-2; 7 positions match TRBD1. J was trimmed by 7 bases and V by 5 bases; bases with no gene match: 10. CDR1 and CDR2 from the germline V gene are MDHEN and SYDVKM. CDR3 length: 15 residues. For the CDR3, the DNA is TGTGCCAGCAGTCTCAGAGGGGGCAGGAACGGGGAGCTGTTTTTT. It codes for CASSLRGGRNGELFF.

The J gene is TRBJ2-2, the V gene TRBV28, with D perhaps TRBD1 (5 bases). Trimming stripped 7 bases from V and 6 bases from J, with 9 bases between. CDR3 length equals 12 residues. CDR1 MDHEN and CDR2 SYDVKM come from the germline V gene. CDR3: CASIGAAGELFF. The CDR3, as DNA: TGTGCCAGCATAGGGGCTGCCGGGGAGCTGTTTTTT.

This chain joins TRBV7-9 and TRBJ2-7, with a weak D call TRBD1 (5 bases). The CDR3 loop spans 14 amino acids. The germline V and J ends were trimmed by 5 bases and 2 bases, with 13 bases remaining between them. Germline V CDR1 and CDR2: SEHNR, FQNEAQ (reference sequence). Here the CDR3 reads CASSLDSLTYEQYF. The CDR3 DNA is TGTGCCAGCAGCCTCGACAGTCTAACCTACGAGCAGTACTTC.

This clonotype was observed a few times. The V and J genes are TRBV10-3 and TRBJ1-3, with D hard to call. The CDR3 is made up of 11 amino acids. Trimming cost V 6 bases and J 15 bases, with 15 bases left between them. CDR1 is ENHRY, CDR2 SYGVKD, per germline. The CDR3 DNA reads as TGTGCCATCAGGGCCCGAGGGTCCCAATATTTT. Residues: CAIRARGSQYF.

This chain uses TRBV9 with TRBJ2-1, with 12 bases that match TRBD2. J was trimmed by 11 bases and V by 3 bases; bases with no gene match: 6. Germline-derived CDR1 and CDR2 are SGDLS and YYNGEE. The CDR3 loop spans 14 amino acids. CDR3 DNA: TGTGCCAGCAGCGGCACTAGCGGGAGGCCCAAGCAGTTCTTC. Translated, it gives CASSGTSGRPKQFF.

This rearrangement joins TRBV12-3 or TRBV12-4 to TRBJ1-3; 8 bases match TRBD1. The CDR3 spans 15 residues. The V segment lost 5 bases and the J segment 3 bases; nucleotides outside the gene matches: 6. CDR3 in amino acids: CASSALDRVGNTIYF. CDR3 bases: TGTGCCAGCAGTGCTTTGGACAGGGTTGGAAACACCATATATTTT.

Comment on this clonotype: One junction end does not reproduce the germline sequence, and a read error may be involved. The V call is TRBV20-1, the J call TRBJ2-5; TRBD2 might be the D (5 bases). CDR1 and CDR2 (germline): DFQATT, SNEGSKA (reference sequence). This CDR3 has 11 residues. The CDR3, as DNA: TGCAGTGCTAGAGATATAACTAGGAGTTGCTTC. It is translated as CSARDITRSCF.

V is TRBV5-1 and J is TRBJ2-1; D perhaps matches TRBD1 (6 bases). Germline CDR1 SGHRS, CDR2 YFSETQ. Trimming stripped 0 bases from V and 4 bases from J, with 20 bases between. The CDR3 is 18 residues long. The CDR3 is CASSLEDSNPPHYNEQFF. For the CDR3, the DNA is TGCGCCAGCAGCTTGGAGGACAGCAACCCACCTCATTACAATGAGCAGTTCTTC.

The chain links TRBV5-4 to TRBJ2-1; 10 bases are shared with TRBD2. Germline trimming cut 4 bases from V and 5 bases from J; bases unmatched to any gene: 6. The CDR3 loop spans 15 amino acids. Per germline, CDR1 SGHNT and CDR2 YYREEE (reference sequence). CDR3 sequence (DNA): TGTGCCAGCAGCCTAGGACTAGCGGTCGACAATGAGCAGTTCTTC. Amino acids: CASSLGLAVDNEQFF.

This clonotype occurred a few times. Here the CDR3 reads CASSPDDNSNQPQHF. Here the CDR3 DNA reads TGTGCCAGCAGTCCAGACGATAATAGCAATCAGCCCCAGCATTTT. The V gene is TRBV6-1, the J gene TRBJ1-5; D is unclear. This CDR3 region has 15 residues. Germline assignment: CDR1 MNHNS and CDR2 SASEGT. Deletions cut 5 bases from V and 0 bases from J, with 11 bases between.

This chain connects TRBV9 to TRBJ2-1; no reliable D call. Per germline, CDR1 SGDLS and CDR2 YYNGEE. The ends were cut back, 4 bases at V and 3 bases at J, with 11 bases in the middle. The length of the CDR3 is 14 residues. The DNA of the CDR3 is TGTGCCAGCAGCTCGCCTGGCGGCTACAATGAGCAGTTCTTC. This codes for CASSSPGGYNEQFF.

The chain recombines TRBV5-4 with TRBJ2-1; unclear D gene. This CDR3 comprises 16 residues. The V end was cut by 0 bases, the J end by 5 bases, with 15 bases between. Germline CDR1 is SGHNT and CDR2 is YYREEE (reference sequence). The CDR3 here is CASSLDATSYNNEQFF. Here the CDR3 DNA reads TGTGCCAGCAGCTTGGATGCTACGTCGTACAACAATGAGCAGTTCTTC.

This clonotype was counted between two and nine times. V gene TRBV28 combines with J gene TRBJ1-5; TRBD1 is a possible D gene (6 bases). Germline-derived CDR1 and CDR2 are MDHEN and SYDVKM. The ends were cut back, 4 bases at V and 4 bases at J, with 17 bases in the middle. The CDR3 is 16 residues long. The CDR3 sequence: CASSSIKDSFNQPQHF. CDR3 nucleotide sequence: TGTGCCAGCAGTTCCATCAAGGACAGTTTTAATCAGCCCCAGCATTTT. Complete variable domain (other parts from reference TRBV28 and TRBJ1-5): DVKVTQSSRYLVKRTGEKVFLECVQDMDHENMFWYRQDPGLGLRLIYFSYDVKMKEKGDIPEGYSVSREKKERFSLILESASTNQTSMYLCASSSIKDSFNQPQHFGDGTRLSIL.

This clonotype was seen a handful of times. This chain connects TRBV7-9 to TRBJ2-5, with TRBD1 as a possible D gene (6 bases). CDR3 length: 14 residues. Trimming took 7 bases from V and 0 from J, leaving 12 bases between them. The germline V gene has CDR1 SEHNR and CDR2 FQNEAQ (reference sequence). The CDR3 coding sequence is TGTGCCAGCACCCGGACAGTGTACCAAGAGACCCAGTACTTC. Protein: CASTRTVYQETQYF. The full variable domain, its missing parts supplied by reference TRBV7-9 and TRBJ2-5, is DTGVSQNPRHKITKRGQNVTFRCDPISEHNRLYWYRQTLGQGPEFLTYFQNEAQLEKSRLLSDRFSAERPKGSFSTLEIQRTEQGDSAMYLCASTRTVYQETQYFGPGTRLLVL.

The rearrangement uses TRBV5-1 and TRBJ1-2; D is possibly TRBD1 (5 bases). The CDR3 length is 16 residues. Between the trimmed V and J ends, which lost 3 bases and 4 bases, there was a span of 19 bases. CDR1 SGHRS and CDR2 YFSETQ come from the germline V gene. The CDR3 DNA sequence: TGCGCCAGCAGCTGGAGACCGACAGATAACCCCTATGGCTACACCTTC. This encodes CASSWRPTDNPYGYTF.

This rearrangement joins TRBV28 to TRBJ2-7; a weak D match, TRBD2 (5 bases). Deletions cut 7 bases from V and 6 bases from J, with 28 bases between. The CDR3 loop spans 17 amino acids. Germline CDR1 reads MDHEN; CDR2 reads SYDVKM. CDR3 coding DNA: TGTGCCAGCACCACCCAGGCACTAGATACCATTTTATCCGAGCAGTACTTC. This codes for CASTTQALDTILSEQYF.

This clonotype was detected a few times. The V gene is TRBV7-9, the J gene TRBJ2-1; D is perhaps TRBD1 (6 bases). This CDR3 has 17 amino acids. V was shortened by 2 bases and J by 3 bases, with 17 bases between the two germline ends. From germline, CDR1 is SEHNR and CDR2 FQNEAQ (reference sequence). DNA of the CDR3: TGTGCCAGCAGCTTAACACAGGGCCTGGGCTACTACAATGAGCAGTTCTTC. This gives the protein CASSLTQGLGYYNEQFF. The variable domain in full, completed from reference TRBV7-9 and TRBJ2-1, reads DTGVSQNPRHKITKRGQNVTFRCDPISEHNRLYWYRQTLGQGPEFLTYFQNEAQLEKSRLLSDRFSAERPKGSFSTLEIQRTEQGDSAMYLCASSLTQGLGYYNEQFFGPGTRLTVL.

This clonotype occurred many times. The V gene is TRBV5-6, the J gene TRBJ1-1; D may be TRBD1 (5 bases). The germline V gene has CDR1 SGHDT and CDR2 YYEEEE. The CDR3 extends over 16 amino acids. V was pared by 0 bases and J by 4 bases, with 16 bases between. The CDR3 is CASSLEVGGLSTEAFF. The CDR3, as DNA: TGTGCCAGCAGCTTGGAGGTCGGGGGTCTGAGCACTGAAGCTTTCTTT. Filled out from reference TRBV5-6 and TRBJ1-1, the complete variable domain reads DAGVTQSPTHLIKTRGQQVTLRCSPKSGHDTVSWYQQALGQGPQFIFQYYEEEERQRGNFPDRFSGHQFPNYSSELNVNALLLGDSALYLCASSLEVGGLSTEAFFGQGTRLTVV.

The J gene is TRBJ2-2, the V gene TRBV12-3 or TRBV12-4, with a possible D match to TRBD1 (6 bases). Trimming removed 3 bases from V and 1 base from J, with 9 bases in between. The CDR3 loop spans 15 amino acids. CDR3 residues: CASSFKGVNTGELFF. The DNA for the CDR3 is TGTGCCAGCAGTTTCAAGGGGGTGAACACCGGGGAGCTGTTTTTT.

The rearrangement joins TRBV4-1 to TRBJ2-5; D is uncertain. Germline CDR1 reads MGHRA; CDR2 reads YSYEKL. The CDR3 is 15 residues long. Trimming pared 4 bases from V and 2 bases from J, leaving 14 bases between. CDR3 in DNA: TGCGCCAGCAGCCGTATACAGTACTCACAAGAGACCCAGTACTTC. Translating it yields CASSRIQYSQETQYF.

This sequence joins TRBV20-1 and TRBJ2-1; TRBD2 matches 10 bases. CDR3 size: 14 residues. V shed 5 bases, J shed 5 bases, and the junction held 6 bases outside the gene matches. Per germline, CDR1 DFQATT and CDR2 SNEGSKA (reference sequence). The CDR3 protein is CSAGAGGFNNEQFF. CDR3 in DNA: TGCAGTGCTGGAGCGGGAGGGTTCAACAATGAGCAGTTCTTC.

The gene calls are TRBV27 and TRBJ2-4; TRBD2 might be the D (6 bases). The germline V gene has CDR1 MNHEY and CDR2 SMNVEV (reference sequence). Trimming removed 6 bases from V and 9 bases from J, with 15 bases in between. This CDR3 has 13 amino acids. CDR3 in amino acids: CASRGLAEGIQYF. The CDR3 DNA follows: TGTGCCAGCAGGGGACTCGCAGAGGGCATTCAGTACTTC.

The rearrangement uses TRBV5-1 and TRBJ2-5, with D unresolved. Germline CDR1 is SGHRS and CDR2 is YFSETQ. V lost 0 bases to trimming and J lost 1 base, with 7 bases between them. The length of the CDR3 is 14 residues. Written as DNA, the CDR3 is TGCGCCAGCAGCTTGGGTGCGATCCAAGAGACCCAGTACTTC. Translated: CASSLGAIQETQYF. The full variable domain, with the rest looked up from reference TRBV5-1 and TRBJ2-5, is KAGVTQTPRYLIKTRGQQVTLSCSPISGHRSVSWYQQTPGQGLQFLFEYFSETQRNKGNFPGRFSGRQFSNSRSEMNVSTLELGDSALYLCASSLGAIQETQYFGPGTRLLVL.

The table lists this clonotype with a few counts. The gene calls are TRBV21-1 and TRBJ2-6; the D call in the table, TRBD1, was not verified against the DNA. TRBV21-1 is a recognized pseudogene. This CDR3 is 19 amino acids long. The DNA for the CDR3 is TGTGCCAGCAGTAATACCTGCCCCACGGATAGCTCTGGGGCCAACGTCCTGACTTTC. Encoded protein: CASSNTCPTDSSGANVLTF.

The chain combines TRBV5-8 with TRBJ1-1; D call uncertain. This CDR3 region has 13 residues. V lost 2 bases and J 1 base, leaving 6 bases between the germline ends. Germline-derived CDR1 and CDR2 are SGHTS and YDEGEE. The CDR3 loop is CASSFHPNTEAFF. The DNA for the CDR3 is TGTGCCAGCAGCTTTCACCCGAACACTGAAGCTTTCTTT.

This clonotype has just a few counts. The chain is built from TRBV15 and TRBJ2-3; 7 bases line up with TRBD1. Germline-derived CDR1 and CDR2 are LNHNV and YYDKDF (reference sequence). This CDR3 comprises 13 residues. J lost 7 bases, V lost 3 bases, and 4 bases had no gene match. CDR3 sequence reads: CATSSTGAYTQYF. The CDR3 DNA reads TGTGCCACCAGCAGCACAGGGGCTTATACGCAGTATTTT. Drawing the rest from reference TRBV15 and TRBJ2-3, the complete variable domain is DAMVIQNPRYQVTQFGKPVTLSCSQTLNHNVMYWYQQKSSQAPKLLFHYYDKDFNNEADTPDNFQSRRPNTSFCFLDIRSPGLGDTAMYLCATSSTGAYTQYFGPGTRLTVL.

A few counts support this clonotype. The genes are TRBV20-1 and TRBJ2-1; TRBD2 aligns across 8 bases. This CDR3 spans 18 amino acids. Germline V gene lookup returns CDR1 DFQATT and CDR2 SNEGSKA (reference sequence). With V trimmed by 1 base and J by 8 bases, 19 bases remained unmatched. CDR3 region: CSARVAGGLSWVGDEQFF. The CDR3 bases are TGCAGTGCTAGAGTTGCGGGAGGTCTAAGTTGGGTGGGGGATGAGCAGTTCTTC.

The chain joins TRBV28 to TRBJ2-2, with TRBD2 identical over 8 bases. The V segment lost 8 bases and the J segment 6 bases; nucleotides outside the gene matches: 11. The germline V gene has CDR1 MDHEN and CDR2 SYDVKM. The CDR3 sequence is 15 residues long. The CDR3 bases are TGTGCCAGCCTTAGACTAGCGTTGGGTGCCGGGGAGCTGTTTTTT. It is translated as CASLRLALGAGELFF.

The V call is TRBV4-3, the J call TRBJ1-1; a weak D match, TRBD1 (5 bases). CDR1 and CDR2 from the germline V gene are LGHNA and YSLEER. The CDR3 totals 15 residues. The germline V and J ends were trimmed by 4 bases and 2 bases, with 14 bases remaining between them. The CDR3 loop is CASSPGRSVNTEAFF. CDR3 DNA sequence: TGCGCCAGCAGCCCGGGGCGGAGCGTTAACACTGAAGCTTTCTTT.

This clonotype was detected ten times or more. The chain combines TRBV5-1 with TRBJ1-1, with 8 nucleotides matching TRBD1. After removal of 1 base from V and 7 bases from J, the junction contained 9 bases not matched to a gene. This CDR3 region has 15 residues. Germline CDR1 reads SGHRS; CDR2 reads YFSETQ. CDR3 sequence reads: CASSLIPGQGIEAFF. The CDR3 DNA is TGCGCCAGCAGCTTGATACCCGGACAGGGAATTGAAGCTTTCTTT.